This TCR beta chain was retrieved from a study of regulatory T cells in long-lasting Graves disease. Notes on the study in general: The work looked only at peripheral blood and did not look at thyroid tissue.

With regard to this clonotype: Antigen unknown. A far more abundant clone sits one base away, making this likely a read error.

The CDR3 consists of 12 residues. Germline V gives CDR1 SGHAT, CDR2 FQNNGV. Investigators prepared the TCR beta libraries by applying iRepertoire HTBI primers and Arm-PCR of CDR3 regions. TCRdb recomputed calls from the multiplex PCR reads with MiXCR, one row per CDR3 protein. The sample has roughly 380,000 distinct CDR3 sequences; around 17% are singletons. Time point in this sample: newly diagnosed GD, antithyroid drugs for less than 3 months. PBMC-derived RNA was used for the TCR library. In addition, the sample was reused for a study of T cells in Graves' hyperthyroidism and ophthalmopathy.

The source material was peripheral blood mononuclear cells (PBMCs), sampled at new diagnosis, from a patient treated with antithyroid drugs. The chain links TRBV11-2 to TRBJ2-7, with D perhaps matching TRBD2 (6 bases). The clonotype was recovered from a man aged 35 to 55 with Graves disease. As DNA, the CDR3 is TGCGCCAGCAGCCAAAGGGGAGGCGAGCAGTACTTC. Its protein is CASSQRGGEQYF.